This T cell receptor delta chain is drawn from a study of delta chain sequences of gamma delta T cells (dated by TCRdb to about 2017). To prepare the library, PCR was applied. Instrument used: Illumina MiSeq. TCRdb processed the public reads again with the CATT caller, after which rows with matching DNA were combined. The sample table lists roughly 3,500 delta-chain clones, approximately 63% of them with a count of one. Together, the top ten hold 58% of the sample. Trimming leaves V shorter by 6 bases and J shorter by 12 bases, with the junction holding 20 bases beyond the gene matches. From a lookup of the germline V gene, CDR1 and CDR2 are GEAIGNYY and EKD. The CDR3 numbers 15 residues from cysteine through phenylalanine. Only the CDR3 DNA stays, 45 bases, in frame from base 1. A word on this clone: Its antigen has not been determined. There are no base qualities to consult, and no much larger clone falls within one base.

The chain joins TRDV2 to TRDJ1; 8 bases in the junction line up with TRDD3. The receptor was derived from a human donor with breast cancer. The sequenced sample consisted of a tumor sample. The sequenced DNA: TGTGCCTGTCACCTAGTGGGGGATGACACCGATGAGATCATCTTT. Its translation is CACHLVGDDTDEIIF.